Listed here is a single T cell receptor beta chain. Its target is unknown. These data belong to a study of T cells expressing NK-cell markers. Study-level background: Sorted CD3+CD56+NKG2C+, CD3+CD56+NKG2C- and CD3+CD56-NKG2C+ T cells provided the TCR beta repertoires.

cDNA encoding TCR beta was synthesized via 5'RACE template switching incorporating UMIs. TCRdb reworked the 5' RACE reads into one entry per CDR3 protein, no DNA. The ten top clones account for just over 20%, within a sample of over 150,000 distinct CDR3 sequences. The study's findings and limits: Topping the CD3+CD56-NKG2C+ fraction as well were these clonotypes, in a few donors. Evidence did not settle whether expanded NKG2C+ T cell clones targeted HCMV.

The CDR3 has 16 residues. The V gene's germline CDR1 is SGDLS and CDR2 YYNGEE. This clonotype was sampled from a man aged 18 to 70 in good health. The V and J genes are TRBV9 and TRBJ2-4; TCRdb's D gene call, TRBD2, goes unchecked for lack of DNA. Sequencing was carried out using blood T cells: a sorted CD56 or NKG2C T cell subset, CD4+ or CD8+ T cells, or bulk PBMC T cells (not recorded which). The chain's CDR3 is CASSARPGEDKNIQYF.